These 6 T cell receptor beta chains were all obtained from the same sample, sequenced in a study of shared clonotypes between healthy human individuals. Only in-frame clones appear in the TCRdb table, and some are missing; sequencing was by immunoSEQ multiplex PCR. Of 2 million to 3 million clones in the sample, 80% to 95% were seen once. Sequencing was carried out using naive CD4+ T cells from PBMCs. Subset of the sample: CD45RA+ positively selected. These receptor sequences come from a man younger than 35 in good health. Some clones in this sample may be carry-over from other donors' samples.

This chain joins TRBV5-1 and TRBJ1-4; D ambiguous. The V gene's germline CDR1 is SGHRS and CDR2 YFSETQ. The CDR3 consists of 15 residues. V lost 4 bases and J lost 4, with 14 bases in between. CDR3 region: CASSPIGISNEKLFF. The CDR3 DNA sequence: TGCGCCAGCAGCCCCATCGGGATCAGTAATGAAAAACTGTTTTTT.

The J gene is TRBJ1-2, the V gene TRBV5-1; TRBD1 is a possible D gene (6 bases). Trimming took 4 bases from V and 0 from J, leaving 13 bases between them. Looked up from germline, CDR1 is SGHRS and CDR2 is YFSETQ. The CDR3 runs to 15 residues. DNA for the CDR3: TGCGCCAGCAGCAGGACAGTTGGGACTAACTATGGCTACACCTTC. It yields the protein CASSRTVGTNYGYTF.

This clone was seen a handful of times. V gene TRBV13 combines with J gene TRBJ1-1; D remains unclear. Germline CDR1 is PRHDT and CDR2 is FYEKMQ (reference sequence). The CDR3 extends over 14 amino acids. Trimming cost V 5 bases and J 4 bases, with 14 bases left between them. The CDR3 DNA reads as TGTGCCAGCAGCAGTAGCCGGGGTCCCACTGAAGCTTTCTTT. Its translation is CASSSSRGPTEAFF.

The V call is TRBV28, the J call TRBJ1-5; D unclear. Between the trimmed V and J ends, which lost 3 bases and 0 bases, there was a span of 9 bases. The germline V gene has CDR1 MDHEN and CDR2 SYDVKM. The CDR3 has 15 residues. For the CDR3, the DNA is TGTGCCAGCAGTTTTAACCTGAATAGCAATCAGCCCCAGCATTTT. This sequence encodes CASSFNLNSNQPQHF.

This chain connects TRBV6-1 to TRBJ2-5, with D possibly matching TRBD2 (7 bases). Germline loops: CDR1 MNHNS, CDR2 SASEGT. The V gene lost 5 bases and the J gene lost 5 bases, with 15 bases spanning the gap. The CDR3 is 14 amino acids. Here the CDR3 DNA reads TGTGCCAGCAGTCCGGCGGGGGCAGGTGAGACCCAGTACTTC. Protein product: CASSPAGAGETQYF.

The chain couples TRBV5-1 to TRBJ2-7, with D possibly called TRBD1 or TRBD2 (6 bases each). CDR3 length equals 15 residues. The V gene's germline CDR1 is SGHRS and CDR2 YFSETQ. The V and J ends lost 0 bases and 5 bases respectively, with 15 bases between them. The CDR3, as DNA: TGCGCCAGCAGCTTGGACAGGGCTAGCGCTAACGAGCAGTACTTC. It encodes CASSLDRASANEQYF.